The 11 T cell receptor beta chains in this list originate from one sample, sequenced in a study of T cell responses to AZD1222 COVID-19 vaccine. Libraries were prepared by immunoSEQ multiplex PCR; TCRdb keeps only in-frame clonotypes and omits some of them. This table holds some 150,000 clones, 85% to 90% found once. The sequencing used peripheral blood, collected on day 0 of AZD1222 vaccination. The receptors derive from an adult in good health.

The chain joins TRBV28 to TRBJ2-6; no definite D call. CDR3 length: 14 amino acids. V was clipped by 4 bases and J by 4 bases, with 8 bases between them. Germline V CDR1 and CDR2: MDHEN, SYDVKM. CDR3 amino acids: CASSWSLGANVLTF. CDR3 sequence (DNA): TGTGCCAGCAGTTGGTCTCTCGGGGCCAACGTCCTGACTTTC.

The V and J genes are TRBV3-1 (or the pseudogene TRBV3-2) and TRBJ2-3; 12 bases are a match to TRBD2. V lost 4 bases to trimming and J lost 2 bases; unmatched junction nucleotides: 4. From germline, CDR1 is LGHDT and CDR2 YNNKEL (reference sequence). The length of the CDR3 is 16 residues. The DNA for the CDR3 is TGTGCCAGCAGCCGACTAGCGGGAGAAGCCACAGATACGCAGTATTTT. It encodes CASSRLAGEATDTQYF.

The chain employs TRBV14 and TRBJ2-1, with 13 bases fitting TRBD2. V dropped 1 base and J dropped 8; count of bases not matched to a gene: 8. CDR1 SGHDN and CDR2 FVKESK come from the germline V gene. The CDR3 has 17 residues. CDR3 region: CASSQGLAGGSIDEQFF. The CDR3 DNA reads as TGTGCCAGCAGCCAAGGACTAGCGGGAGGTTCGATCGATGAGCAGTTCTTC. The variable domain in full, with the rest retrieved from reference TRBV14 and TRBJ2-1, is EAGVTQFPSHSVIEKGQTVTLRCDPISGHDNLYWYRRVMGKEIKFLLHFVKESKQDESGMPNNRFLAERTGGTYSTLKVQPAELEDSGVYFCASSQGLAGGSIDEQFFGPGTRLTVL.

This chain links TRBV5-8 with TRBJ1-1; D uncertain. The CDR3 sequence is 16 residues long. The V and J ends lost 4 bases and 1 base respectively, with 17 bases between them. The germline CDR1 and CDR2 sequences are SGHTS and YDEGEE. The CDR3 spells CASSHGLGRQNTEAFF. CDR3 bases: TGTGCCAGCAGCCACGGCCTCGGACGGCAGAACACTGAAGCTTTCTTT.

The chain links TRBV2 to TRBJ2-2; no reliable D call. Germline V gives CDR1 SNHLY, CDR2 FYNNEI. The CDR3 spans 14 residues. Trimming pared 7 bases from V and 0 bases from J, leaving 9 bases between. CDR3 nucleotide sequence: TGTGCCAGCATTTCCACCGCGAACACCGGGGAGCTGTTTTTT. Its translation: CASISTANTGELFF.

The CDR3: CAISVSGRDADEQYF. Written as DNA, the CDR3 is TGTGCCATCAGTGTGAGCGGGAGGGACGCTGACGAGCAGTACTTC. The chain combines TRBV10-3 with TRBJ2-7; 10 bases align to TRBD2. Germline lookup yields CDR1 ENHRY and CDR2 SYGVKD. The V gene end was trimmed by 4 bases and the J gene end by 5 bases; junction bases not matched to a gene: 8. This CDR3 has 15 residues.

The V and J genes are TRBV18 and TRBJ2-7; 8 positions match TRBD2. This CDR3 spans 17 amino acids. The germline gives CDR1 KGHSH, CDR2 LQKENI. With V trimmed by 0 bases and J by 4 bases, 11 bases remained unmatched. The chain's CDR3 is CASSPPGRGGPVYEQYF. The CDR3 DNA reads TGTGCCAGCTCACCACCAGGTCGGGGGGGGCCGGTGTACGAGCAGTACTTC. Complete variable domain (other parts from reference TRBV18 and TRBJ2-7): NAGVMQNPRHLVRRRGQEARLRCSPMKGHSHVYWYRQLPEEGLKFMVYLQKENIIDESGMPKERFSAEFPKEGPSILRIQQVVRGDSAAYFCASSPPGRGGPVYEQYFGPGTRLTVT.

This chain uses TRBV23-1 with TRBJ2-7; 10 positions agree with TRBD1. TRBV23-1 is flagged as an ORF with uncertain function. This CDR3 spans 21 amino acids. After removal of 4 bases from V and 1 base from J, the junction contained 22 bases not matched to a gene. The CDR3 reads CASSRLNSETGGGSISYEQYF. The CDR3 DNA reads TGCGCCAGCAGTCGTCTTAATTCGGAGACAGGGGGCGGGAGCATATCCTACGAGCAGTACTTC.

The V call is TRBV30, the J call TRBJ2-7; 9 bases are shared with TRBD2. Germline CDR1 reads GTSNPN; CDR2 reads SVGIG (reference sequence). Trimming removed 4 bases from V and 7 bases from J; junction bases left unmatched: 8. The CDR3 length is 13 residues. The CDR3 nucleotides are TGTGCCTGGACGACTAGCGGTTCTGGTGAGCAGTACTTC. Encoded protein: CAWTTSGSGEQYF. The whole variable domain, filled in from reference TRBV30 and TRBJ2-7, reads SQTIHQWPATLVQPVGSPLSLECTVEGTSNPNLYWYRQAAGRGLQLLFYSVGIGQISSEVPQNLSASRPQDRQFILSSKKLLLSDSGFYLCAWTTSGSGEQYFGPGTRLTVT.

This CDR3 is CASSLQRLGNNKNEKLFF. In DNA form, the CDR3 reads TGTGCCAGCAGCCTACAGCGACTGGGGAACAACAAAAATGAAAAACTGTTTTTT. This rearrangement joins TRBV7-2 to TRBJ1-4; D is ambiguous. Per germline, CDR1 SGHTA and CDR2 FQGNSA. V dropped 5 bases and J dropped 5 bases, with 24 bases sitting between them. The CDR3 is made up of 18 amino acids.

The chain has TRBV27 and TRBJ2-5; 8 nucleotides match TRBD1. Trimming removed 6 bases from V and 6 bases from J; junction bases left unmatched: 12. Germline assignment: CDR1 MNHEY and CDR2 SMNVEV (reference sequence). This CDR3 spans 15 amino acids. Written as DNA, the CDR3 is TGTGCCAGCAGACCCGGGACAGGACTTGGGAAGACCCAGTACTTC. This gives the protein CASRPGTGLGKTQYF.